This T cell receptor beta chain was documented in a study of blood T cell repertoires in COVID-19. Looking at the study overall: PBMCs, B-cell-depleted T cells, or T cells provided the cDNA or gDNA that made up the material.

In the study's own analysis: The assay estimated nucleated cells by amplifying reference gene primers. Profiled with immunoSEQ multiplex PCR; TCRdb holds only in-frame clones, not every one. V and J calls and clone size are those listed in that table; D and trimming were worked out from the DNA. The table lists some 250,000 clones, around 82% of them singletons. This CDR3 contains 11 residues. CDR1 SEHNR and CDR2 FQNEAQ come from the germline V gene (reference sequence). The chain is built from TRBV7-9 and TRBJ1-2; no clear D gene. The clonotype was recovered from a woman under 30 with acute or convalescent COVID-19. Sequences were obtained from peripheral blood. The DNA for the CDR3 is TGTGCTTTGGAGAGCCCATATGGCTACACCTTC. Amino acids: CALESPYGYTF.